The 29 T cell receptor beta chains below were found in one sample sequenced in a study of response to subunit inactivated influenza vaccine. TCRdb passed the RT-PCR reads through MiXCR, listing each CDR3 protein once. The table lists about 780,000 distinct CDR3 sequences, 18% of them singletons, with approximately 11% in the top ten. Sequences were derived from PBMCs from blood, sampled roughly 5 days after vaccination. The receptors here all came from a man over 45 who received an inactivated influenza vaccine.

This clonotype turned up a few times. J is TRBJ2-1 and V is TRBV20-1; D remains ambiguous. This CDR3 has 14 residues. The V end lost 0 bases, the J end lost 3 bases, and 9 bases lay between the germline ends. Germline lookup yields CDR1 DFQATT and CDR2 SNEGSKA (reference sequence). CDR3 bases: TGCAGTGCTAGAGATGTGCGGTTCTACAATGAGCAGTTCTTC. It is translated as CSARDVRFYNEQFF.

The V gene is TRBV15, the J gene TRBJ1-2, with a tentative D call TRBD1 (6 bases). Between the trimmed V and J ends, which lost 1 base and 3 bases, there was a span of 6 bases. Looked up from germline, CDR1 is LNHNV and CDR2 is YYDKDF (reference sequence). The CDR3 runs 13 residues. CDR3 DNA sequence: TGTGCCACCAGCAGAGGGACAGACTATGGCTACACCTTC. This translates into CATSRGTDYGYTF. The whole variable domain, filled in from reference TRBV15 and TRBJ1-2, reads DAMVIQNPRYQVTQFGKPVTLSCSQTLNHNVMYWYQQKSSQAPKLLFHYYDKDFNNEADTPDNFQSRRPNTSFCFLDIRSPGLGDTAMYLCATSRGTDYGYTFGSGTRLTVV.

J is TRBJ2-7 and V is TRBV2, with D tentatively TRBD2 (5 bases). V lost 6 bases and J 1 base, leaving 13 bases between the germline ends. Germline V gene lookup returns CDR1 SNHLY and CDR2 FYNNEI. The CDR3 spans 14 residues. CDR3 region: CASREDLPSYEQYF. The CDR3 DNA follows: TGTGCCAGCAGGGAGGACTTGCCTTCCTACGAGCAGTACTTC.

This chain uses TRBV6-2 or TRBV6-3 with TRBJ2-7, with 8 bases matching TRBD2. The CDR3 spans 15 residues. Germline-derived CDR1 and CDR2 are MNHEY and SVGEGT. V lost 8 bases to trimming and J lost 5 bases; unmatched junction nucleotides: 14. This chain's CDR3 is CASSPSGGVLDEQYF. The CDR3 DNA is TGTGCCAGCTCCCCATCGGGGGGGGTGCTAGACGAGCAGTACTTC.

This clonotype was counted a few times. The V call is TRBV7-2, the J call TRBJ2-2; tentatively, D is TRBD2 (5 bases). V was trimmed by 1 base and J by 6 bases, leaving 9 bases between them. CDR1 and CDR2 (germline): SGHTA, FQGNSA. CDR3 length equals 14 residues. The CDR3 nucleotides are TGTGCCAGCAGCTTAGGATGGAGGTCCGGGGAGCTGTTTTTT. Translated, it gives CASSLGWRSGELFF.

This clonotype was seen a few times. The chain recombines TRBV6-1 with TRBJ1-6; D gene unclear. The length of the CDR3 is 15 residues. The germline V gene has CDR1 MNHNS and CDR2 SASEGT. V was cut by 5 bases and J by 3 bases, with 11 bases left in between. The CDR3 sequence is CASSRGVYYNSPLHF. The CDR3 nucleotides read TGTGCCAGCAGTCGGGGAGTATACTATAATTCACCCCTCCACTTT.

This clonotype was observed a few times. J is TRBJ1-6 and V is TRBV10-3, with TRBD1 matching over 7 bases. V was pared by 0 bases and J by 4 bases, with 0 bases of the junction left unmatched. Germline lookup yields CDR1 ENHRY and CDR2 SYGVKD. This CDR3 spans 15 amino acids. The CDR3 spells CAISESGQYNSPLHF. The CDR3 DNA follows: TGTGCCATCAGTGAGTCGGGACAGTATAATTCACCCCTCCACTTT.

This sequence joins TRBV28 and TRBJ2-2, with 8 bases aligning to TRBD1. Per germline, CDR1 MDHEN and CDR2 SYDVKM. V was clipped by 3 bases and J by 4 bases; unmatched bases: 4. The CDR3 runs to 15 residues. CDR3 DNA: TGTGCCAGCAGTTTTCAGGGGGCGAGCACCGGGGAGCTGTTTTTT. Amino acid sequence: CASSFQGASTGELFF.

This clonotype was seen a handful of times. The chain recombines TRBV24-1 with TRBJ1-4; 9 bases fit TRBD1. The CDR3 length is 13 residues. Germline trimming cut 9 bases from V and 4 bases from J; bases unmatched to any gene: 2. CDR1 and CDR2 from the germline V gene are KGHDR and SFDVKD. The CDR3 reads CATPGQGNEKLFF. CDR3 bases: TGTGCCACCCCGGGACAGGGTAATGAAAAACTGTTTTTT.

This clonotype occurred a few times. This chain connects TRBV7-2 to TRBJ2-7; D could derive from TRBD1 or TRBD2 (7 bases each). The CDR3 has 17 amino acids. V was clipped by 4 bases and J by 2 bases, with 21 bases between them. Germline loops: CDR1 SGHTA, CDR2 FQGNSA. CDR3 sequence (DNA): TGTGCCAGCAGCTCCCGGATCAGGGGGGGCAGGGCCTACGAGCAGTACTTC. This sequence encodes CASSSRIRGGRAYEQYF.

The chain employs TRBV20-1 and TRBJ2-7; 8 nucleotides agree with TRBD2. CDR1 is DFQATT, CDR2 SNEGSKA, per germline (reference sequence). The length of the CDR3 is 14 residues. V lost 6 bases and J lost 6; bases outside the gene matches: 13. The CDR3 sequence: CSAERSLAGSEQYF. DNA of the CDR3: TGCAGTGCGGAGAGGTCGCTAGCGGGTAGCGAGCAGTACTTC.

This clonotype was seen at least ten times. V and J are TRBV5-1 and TRBJ2-1; 8 bases fit TRBD1. With V trimmed by 4 bases and J by 0 bases, 9 bases remained unmatched. The CDR3 spans 17 residues. The germline CDR1 and CDR2 sequences are SGHRS and YFSETQ. The CDR3 sequence: CASSPGTGGSSYNEQFF. CDR3 sequence (DNA): TGCGCCAGCAGCCCCGGGACAGGTGGGAGCTCCTACAATGAGCAGTTCTTC.

The chain couples TRBV20-1 to TRBJ1-1, with D maybe TRBD1 (5 bases). V gave up 3 bases and J gave up 0 bases, with 11 bases separating them. The germline V gene has CDR1 DFQATT and CDR2 SNEGSKA (reference sequence). The CDR3 covers 14 residues. CDR3 coding DNA: TGCAGTGCTAGGCCCGGGGCGGTGAACACTGAAGCTTTCTTT. This codes for CSARPGAVNTEAFF.

This chain connects TRBV6-1 to TRBJ1-5; D remains unclear. The V end was cut by 9 bases, the J end by 1 base, with 10 bases between. The CDR3 totals 13 residues. The germline V gene encodes CDR1 MNHNS and CDR2 SASEGT. The CDR3 nucleotides are TGTGCCAGTTCCGTAGGGAGCAATCAGCCCCAGCATTTT. Amino acid sequence: CASSVGSNQPQHF.

This clonotype was observed a handful of times. The chain recombines TRBV6-1 with TRBJ2-5; 16 nucleotides match TRBD2. Germline V gene lookup returns CDR1 MNHNS and CDR2 SASEGT. Trimming cost V 2 bases and J 3 bases; bases outside gene matches: 6. This CDR3 is 18 amino acids long. In DNA form, the CDR3 reads TGTGCCAGCAGTGAAAGGGGACTAGCGGGGGGGCTAAAAGAGACCCAGTACTTC. Amino acid sequence: CASSERGLAGGLKETQYF.

This clonotype was counted ten times or more. The chain couples TRBV6-2 or TRBV6-3 to TRBJ2-1, with D uncertain. Germline V gene lookup returns CDR1 MNHEY and CDR2 SVGEGT. The CDR3 loop spans 15 amino acids. Trimming removed 0 bases from V and 4 bases from J, with 10 bases in between. The chain's CDR3 is CASSYSAVEYNEQFF. The CDR3 coding sequence is TGTGCCAGCAGTTACTCGGCGGTAGAATACAATGAGCAGTTCTTC.

This clonotype was observed a handful of times. The CDR3 region has the DNA TGTGCCAGCGGAGACGGTAACTATGGCTACACCTTC. Translating it yields CASGDGNYGYTF. The chain uses TRBV12-3 or TRBV12-4 and TRBJ1-2; D gene unclear. V lost 8 bases and J lost 1, with 8 bases in between. The CDR3 spans 12 residues.

This clonotype came up a few times. The chain employs TRBV28 and TRBJ1-1; the D gene is possibly TRBD1 (5 bases). The CDR3 is made up of 17 amino acids. Trimming removed 5 bases from V and 4 bases from J, with 23 bases in between. Germline V gene data show CDR1 as MDHEN and CDR2 as SYDVKM. CDR3 protein: CASSPQGRPGGGTEAFF. As DNA, the CDR3 is TGTGCCAGCAGTCCACAAGGTAGACCCGGGGGTGGCACTGAAGCTTTCTTT.

In its sample, this clonotype was seen a few times. This chain links TRBV29-1 with TRBJ2-1; a weak D match, TRBD1 (6 bases). Germline V gene data show CDR1 as SQVTM and CDR2 as ANQGSEA. The CDR3 has 14 amino acids. V lost 7 bases, J lost 2 bases, and 15 bases lay in between. CDR3 nucleotides: TGCAGCGCTGGCCAGAACAGGGCCTACAATGAGCAGTTCTTC. It is translated as CSAGQNRAYNEQFF.

The V gene is TRBV15, the J gene TRBJ1-1; D is ambiguous. CDR3 length equals 14 residues. Trimming cost V 5 bases and J 0 bases, with 10 bases left between them. The germline V gene encodes CDR1 LNHNV and CDR2 YYDKDF (reference sequence). Written as DNA, the CDR3 is TGTGCCACCAGCGGTTCGACTGTGAACACTGAAGCTTTCTTT. Protein product: CATSGSTVNTEAFF.

This clonotype was counted only a few times. The chain employs TRBV6-6 and TRBJ2-3; D is undetermined. Per the germline V gene, CDR1 is MNHNY and CDR2 is SVGAGI (reference sequence). The CDR3 sequence is 12 residues long. With 1 base removed from V and 6 bases from J, the gap between germline ends came to 5 bases. Here the CDR3 DNA reads TGTGCCAGCAGTTACTTTATGGATACGCAGTATTTT. This encodes CASSYFMDTQYF.

The chain recombines TRBV7-3 with TRBJ2-1; 11 bases map to TRBD2. The germline V gene encodes CDR1 SGHTA and CDR2 FQGTGA. The CDR3 totals 14 residues. The V segment lost 8 bases and the J segment 9 bases; nucleotides outside the gene matches: 9. CDR3 in DNA: TGTGCCAGCGCTGTGGTAGCGGGAGGGGGTGAGCAGTTCTTC. It codes for CASAVVAGGGEQFF.

This clonotype has a handful of counts. The chain is built from TRBV6-5 and TRBJ2-1; D ambiguous. This CDR3 has 14 residues. V lost 3 bases and J 3 bases, leaving 9 bases between the germline ends. The germline V gene has CDR1 MNHEY and CDR2 SVGAGI. The CDR3 DNA is TGTGCCAGCAGTTATTCCGCCTTCTACAATGAGCAGTTCTTC. Encoded protein: CASSYSAFYNEQFF.

This clonotype was counted a single time. The rearrangement uses TRBV4-2 and TRBJ2-7, with D perhaps matching TRBD1 (5 bases). The germline V and J ends were trimmed by 1 base and 5 bases, with 12 bases remaining between them. This CDR3 comprises 14 residues. Germline V gene sequence: CDR1 LGHNA, CDR2 YNFKEQ. DNA for the CDR3: TGTGCCAGCAGCCAAGGACTGGGGCGCGACGAGCAGTACTTC. Its translation is CASSQGLGRDEQYF.

The rearrangement links TRBV5-1 to TRBJ2-5; 11 nucleotides align to TRBD1. Unmatched junction bases numbered 6, after V lost 4 bases and J lost 4 bases. CDR3 length: 15 amino acids. The germline V gene encodes CDR1 SGHRS and CDR2 YFSETQ. This CDR3 is CASSEGQGVGETQYF. CDR3 bases: TGCGCCAGCAGCGAGGGACAGGGGGTAGGAGAGACCCAGTACTTC.

The V and J genes are TRBV6-1 and TRBJ2-3, with D possibly matching TRBD1 (6 bases). V was shortened by 3 bases and J by 7 bases, with 11 bases between the two germline ends. There are 13 residues in the CDR3. Germline V CDR1 and CDR2: MNHNS, SASEGT. CDR3 residues: CASSDGGQNTQYF. CDR3 coding DNA: TGTGCCAGCAGTGATGGGGGCCAGAATACGCAGTATTTT.

This clonotype was seen only a few times. V gene TRBV25-1 combines with J gene TRBJ1-3; 7 bases fit TRBD1. V was clipped by 3 bases and J by 0 bases; unmatched bases: 14. The germline gives CDR1 MGHDK, CDR2 SYGVNS. The CDR3 length is 19 residues. The DNA for the CDR3 is TGTGCCAGCAGTGAGGGGGTGAGACAGGGAGGTTACTCTGGAAACACCATATATTTT. It codes for CASSEGVRQGGYSGNTIYF.

This clonotype was found a few times. This chain links TRBV29-1 with TRBJ2-7, with D maybe TRBD1 (6 bases). Trimming took off 4 bases at V and 5 bases at J, with 12 bases between the two ends. Germline V lookup: CDR1 SQVTM, CDR2 ANQGSEA. The CDR3 contains 12 residues. As DNA, the CDR3 is TGCAGCGTTGGGGGACAAAAGAACGAGCAGTACTTC. The encoded protein is CSVGGQKNEQYF.

Only a few counts were recorded for this clonotype. The chain combines TRBV20-1 with TRBJ1-2; D perhaps matches TRBD1 (5 bases). V lost 5 bases and J 0 bases, leaving 13 bases between the germline ends. The germline gives CDR1 DFQATT, CDR2 SNEGSKA (reference sequence). This CDR3 has 14 amino acids. The CDR3 is CSAGGVSSNYGYTF. CDR3 nucleotide sequence: TGCAGTGCTGGGGGGGTCTCCTCTAACTATGGCTACACCTTC.